These 11 T cell receptor beta chains were sequenced from one sample in a study of T-cell memory formation after mild COVID-19. TCRdb passed the 5' RACE reads through MiXCR, listing each CDR3 protein once. The sample has roughly 68,000 distinct CDR3 sequences, approximately 15% seen once; the top ten hold about 31%. Material for sequencing was PBMCs or a T cell subset sorted from them (not recorded which). These receptor sequences come from an adult woman who had mild COVID-19 (a few samples of this study predate the infection). Cell type and time point are not known.

The chain employs TRBV12-3 or TRBV12-4 and TRBJ2-2; D unresolved. The CDR3 runs to 11 residues. V lost 3 bases and J lost 7, with 3 bases in between. The CDR3 DNA reads TGTGCCAGCAGTTTGATCGGGGAGCTGTTTTTT. Protein sequence: CASSLIGELFF.

The chain has TRBV7-2 and TRBJ2-7; TRBD2 agrees at 9 bases. This CDR3 spans 15 amino acids. Germline V CDR1 and CDR2: SGHTA, FQGNSA. V was pared by 4 bases and J by 2 bases, with 6 bases of the junction left unmatched. For the CDR3, the DNA is TGTGCCAGCAGCTCCTTTGGCGGGGGGGCCTACGAGCAGTACTTC. Protein sequence: CASSSFGGGAYEQYF.

This clonotype came up a few times. The chain recombines TRBV7-9 with TRBJ2-5; D is perhaps TRBD2 (5 bases). The length of the CDR3 is 14 residues. Germline loops: CDR1 SEHNR, CDR2 FQNEAQ (reference sequence). V was clipped by 3 bases and J by 0 bases, with 8 bases between them. The CDR3 is CASSLRADQETQYF. CDR3 bases: TGTGCCAGCAGCTTGAGAGCGGACCAAGAGACCCAGTACTTC.

The table lists this clonotype with a few counts. V gene TRBV12-3 or TRBV12-4 combines with J gene TRBJ2-1; the D call may be TRBD1 or TRBD2 (5 bases each). The V and J ends lost 1 base and 0 bases respectively, with 7 bases between them. CDR3 size: 15 residues. The CDR3 DNA reads as TGTGCCAGCAGTTTAGACGGGGCCTCCTACAATGAGCAGTTCTTC. Protein: CASSLDGASYNEQFF.

This clonotype was observed a few times. The gene calls are TRBV2 and TRBJ2-1, with 8 bases matching TRBD2. Unmatched junction bases numbered 17, after V lost 10 bases and J lost 15 bases. CDR3 length: 13 residues. CDR1 SNHLY and CDR2 FYNNEI come from the germline V gene. As DNA, the CDR3 is TGTGCCATTCCGGGCGGGGAAGCGGGGGTCGTGTTCTTC. Amino acid sequence: CAIPGGEAGVVFF. The full variable domain, rest sourced from reference TRBV2 and TRBJ2-1, is EPEVTQTPSHQVTQMGQEVILRCVPISNHLYFYWYRQILGQKVEFLVSFYNNEISEKSEIFDDQFSVERPDGSNFTLKIRSTKLEDSAMYFCAIPGGEAGVVFFGPGTRLTVL.

Concerning this clonotype itself: A junction boundary mismatches the germline segment, possibly from a read error. The chain joins TRBV24-1 to TRBJ2-2, with D unresolved. CDR1 KGHDR and CDR2 SFDVKD come from the germline V gene. The CDR3 is 11 amino acids. Here the CDR3 DNA reads TGTGCCACCGGTGACACCGGGGAGCTGTTTTTT. This translates into CATGDTGELFF.

This clonotype has ten or more counts. The chain carries TRBV12-3 or TRBV12-4 and TRBJ2-3, with D perhaps being TRBD1 or TRBD2 (6 bases each). There are 14 residues in the CDR3. V lost 6 bases, J lost 4 bases, and 14 bases lay in between. CDR3 nucleotide sequence: TGTGCCAGCAGCCCACACGGGGGCTCAGATACGCAGTATTTT. As protein: CASSPHGGSDTQYF.

This rearrangement joins TRBV14 to TRBJ2-1, with 12 bases that match TRBD2. The CDR3 spans 15 residues. The germline gives CDR1 SGHDN, CDR2 FVKESK. V was pared by 4 bases and J by 6 bases, with 4 bases of the junction left unmatched. CDR3 DNA: TGTGCCAGCAGCCTCCTAGCGGGAGGGCGCAATGAGCAGTTCTTC. It translates to CASSLLAGGRNEQFF.

This clonotype was observed many times. This chain joins TRBV5-1 and TRBJ2-1; D gene unclear. This CDR3 is 13 amino acids long. V was trimmed by 5 bases and J by 4 bases, leaving 10 bases between them. Looked up from germline, CDR1 is SGHRS and CDR2 is YFSETQ. The CDR3 nucleotides are TGCGCCAGCAGGCCCGACTCTTACAATGAGCAGTTCTTC. Amino acid sequence: CASRPDSYNEQFF.

There are a few counts of this clonotype. This chain joins TRBV15 and TRBJ2-7; 13 nucleotides line up with TRBD2. This CDR3 spans 20 amino acids. V was clipped by 3 bases and J by 0 bases; unmatched bases: 14. The V gene's germline CDR1 is LNHNV and CDR2 YYDKDF (reference sequence). Here the CDR3 DNA reads TGTGCCACCAGCAGTGGACCTCCGGGACTAGCGGGGACGCACTCCTACGAGCAGTACTTC. Residues: CATSSGPPGLAGTHSYEQYF.

The chain is built from TRBV6-5 and TRBJ2-7; TRBD1 aligns across 7 bases. Germline trimming cut 6 bases from V and 2 bases from J; bases unmatched to any gene: 13. This CDR3 is 16 amino acids long. CDR1 is MNHEY, CDR2 SVGAGI, per germline. The CDR3 DNA reads TGTGCCAGCAGGGATAGCCTGACAGGGCCAACCTACGAGCAGTACTTC. This translates into CASRDSLTGPTYEQYF.